A selection of T cell receptor beta chains follows, all from one sample in a study of early T cells in non-severe SARS-CoV-2 infection. TCRdb called the 5' RACE reads again in MiXCR, with one record for every CDR3 protein. The sample lists about 64,000 distinct CDR3 sequences, roughly a fifth occurring once. The sequencing here drew on whole blood, taken at baseline. These receptors were taken from an adult who was a healthcare worker with PCR-confirmed SARS-CoV-2 infection or an uninfected control (not recorded which). The CDR3 runs from the conserved cysteine through the conserved F or W. Each record gives: clone size, V gene, D gene, J gene, CDR3 DNA, CDR3 protein. A D gene is named only where the DNA matches it firmly. The size entry is marked missing in some rows and otherwise reads once, few, many or a size class.

-	TRBV20-1	-	TRBJ2-7	TGCAGTGCTCGAGGTTCCACAGGGAGCGATCTTTACGAGCAGTACTTC	CSARGSTGSDLYEQYF
few	TRBV20-1	-	TRBJ1-3	TGCAGTGCTAGATCCCTCGAGGGCACCATATATTTT	CSARSLEGTIYF
-	TRBV3-1	TRBD2	TRBJ2-7	TGTGCCAGCAGCCAAGCGGGGGGAACTACCTACGAGCAGTACTTC	CASSQAGGTTYEQYF
few	TRBV2	TRBD2	TRBJ2-5	TGTGCCAGCAATAGCGGGGGGGCTGGAGAGACCCAGTACTTC	CASNSGGAGETQYF
few	TRBV7-8	TRBD1	TRBJ1-6	TGTGCCAGCAGCTTAGGACAGGGTGGGTCACCCCTCCACTTT	CASSLGQGGSPLHF
-	TRBV24-1	-	TRBJ2-2	TGTGCCACCAGTGGCGACACCGGGGAGCTGTTTTTT	CATSGDTGELFF
many	TRBV2	-	TRBJ1-2	TGTGCCAGCAGTGAAATGGGTCAGGGTCCGGGTCGCTACACCTTC	CASSEMGQGPGRYTF
-	TRBV27	-	TRBJ2-1	TGTGCCAGCAGTCCTCAGGGAACCAACAATGAGCAGTTCTTC	CASSPQGTNNEQFF
few	TRBV5-4	-	TRBJ1-4	TGTGCCAGCAGTCTGGGCCCCAGCAATGAAAAACTGTTTTTT	CASSLGPSNEKLFF
-	TRBV19	-	TRBJ2-3	TGTGCCAGTAGCGGAGCCGTTAGCACAGATACGCAGTATTTT	CASSGAVSTDTQYF
many	TRBV4-1	TRBD1	TRBJ1-4	TGCGCCAGCAGCTTACAGGGGGACGAAAAACTGTTTTTT	CASSLQGDEKLFF
many	TRBV3-1	-	TRBJ2-1	TGTGCCAGCAGCCCTATCAGGGGGGCTATAGATGAGCAGTTCTTC	CASSPIRGAIDEQFF
few	TRBV20-1	-	TRBJ2-1	TGCAGTGCTAGGGCCCCGACGGGGGTGGTTGAGCAGTTCTTC	CSARAPTGVVEQFF
few	TRBV6-6	TRBD1	TRBJ1-1	TGTGCCAGCAGTCCCGGGAGTGGACAGGGGGCGGGGAACACTGAAGCTTTCTTT	CASSPGSGQGAGNTEAFF
few	TRBV6-1	TRBD2	TRBJ2-1	TGTGCCAGCAGCTATACGCGGGGGGTTTACAATGAGCAGTTCTTC	CASSYTRGVYNEQFF
-	TRBV29-1	TRBD1	TRBJ2-7	TGCAGCGTTCGCGGACAGGCCGGCTCCTACGAGCAGTACTTC	CSVRGQAGSYEQYF
few	TRBV30	-	TRBJ2-4	TGTGCCTGGACAAACAAAAACATTCAGTACTTC	CAWTNKNIQYF
few	TRBV12-3/TRBV12-4	-	TRBJ2-3	TGTGCCAGCAGTTTTCCGAGCCCCACAGATACGCAGTATTTT	CASSFPSPTDTQYF
-	TRBV20-1	-	TRBJ1-5	TGCAGTGCTAGAAAGGACCGGGACCAGCCCCAGCATTTT	CSARKDRDQPQHF
-	TRBV30	-	TRBJ2-2	TGTGCCTGGAGTGTAGGAGTTTTTGGGGCCGGGGAGCTGTTTTTT	CAWSVGVFGAGELFF
many	TRBV12-3/TRBV12-4	-	TRBJ1-1	TGTGCCAGCAGTTTAGCGGGGTACACTGAAGCTTTCTTT	CASSLAGYTEAFF
few	TRBV20-1	TRBD1	TRBJ1-1	TGCAGTGCCGGGACAGGGAGAGGTGAAGCTTTCTTT	CSAGTGRGEAFF
-	TRBV30	-	TRBJ2-7	TGTGCCTGGAGTGCCTTATCTCGGGTTAGCGAGCAGTACTTC	CAWSALSRVSEQYF
many	TRBV5-1	-	TRBJ1-1	TGCGCCAGCAGCTTGGATCAGGCGTCTTCGAACACTGAAGCTTTCTTT	CASSLDQASSNTEAFF
few	TRBV6-1	-	TRBJ2-6	TGTGCCTCCATGGAGGCCTCTGGGGCCAACGTCCTGACTTTC	CASMEASGANVLTF
few	TRBV7-6	-	TRBJ2-5	TGTGCCAGCAGCTTAGTTGCCGAAGAGACCCAGTACTTC	CASSLVAEETQYF
-	TRBV3-1	-	TRBJ2-5	TGTGCCAGCAGCACTCTCCAAGAGACCCAGTACTTC	CASSTLQETQYF
-	TRBV5-6	TRBD1	TRBJ1-2	TGTGCCAGCAGCTGGGACAGGAACTATGGCTACACCTTC	CASSWDRNYGYTF
few	TRBV29-1	-	TRBJ1-1	TGCAGCGTGTTCGACGGGAACACTGAAGCTTTCTTT	CSVFDGNTEAFF
few	TRBV5-1	TRBD2	TRBJ2-3	TGCGCCAGCAGCTTGGGAGGGACTATTACAGATACGCAGTATTTT	CASSLGGTITDTQYF
few	TRBV10-3	TRBD1	TRBJ2-7	TGTGCCATCAAGGACAGGGGGCTTTACGAGCAGTACTTC	CAIKDRGLYEQYF
-	TRBV30	-	TRBJ1-4	TGTGCCTGGAGTTCGACCTGGGAAAAACTGTTTTTT	CAWSSTWEKLFF
-	TRBV6-5	-	TRBJ2-3	TGTGCCAGCAGTAAGGGGACAGATACGCAGTATTTT	CASSKGTDTQYF
many	TRBV12-3/TRBV12-4	TRBD1	TRBJ2-7	TGTGCCAGCAGTTTACCACAGGGGGCGAACGAGCAGTACTTC	CASSLPQGANEQYF
many	TRBV10-3	TRBD1	TRBJ2-2	TGTGCCAGTGGACAGGGATACACCGGGGAGCTGTTTTTT	CASGQGYTGELFF
-	TRBV7-8	-	TRBJ1-1	TGTGCCAGCAGCTTAAACACAGGGCTGACTGAAGCTTTCTTT	CASSLNTGLTEAFF
-	TRBV7-2	-	TRBJ2-1	TGTGCCAGCAGCTTTTTAGCGCTAACCAATGAGCAGTTCTTC	CASSFLALTNEQFF
-	TRBV5-1	TRBD1	TRBJ2-7	TGCGCCAGCAGCGAAGGACAGGGCGAGGACGAGCAGTACTTC	CASSEGQGEDEQYF
few	TRBV7-2	-	TRBJ2-5	TGTGCCAGCTCGACCCAAGTCCGGGAGACCCAGTACTTC	CASSTQVRETQYF
-	TRBV25-1	-	TRBJ1-4	TGTGCCAGCAGTTCTCCCGGTGGGAATGAAAAACTGTTTTTT	CASSSPGGNEKLFF
-	TRBV20-1	TRBD1	TRBJ1-2	TGCAGTGCAACCACAGGGGTAATCTATGGCTACACCTTC	CSATTGVIYGYTF
-	TRBV12-3/TRBV12-4	-	TRBJ1-1	TGTGCCAGCAGTTTAGTGGCCAGGGCGAGGACTGAAGCTTTCTTT	CASSLVARARTEAFF
many	TRBV4-1	-	TRBJ1-2	TGCGCCAGCAGCCAAGGGGGAGGACGGTACTATGGCTACACCTTC	CASSQGGGRYYGYTF
-	TRBV29-1	TRBD1	TRBJ2-1	TGCAGCGCCCGGGACAGGGCCTACAATGAGCAGTTCTTC	CSARDRAYNEQFF
-	TRBV7-9	-	TRBJ1-4	TGTGCCAGCAGCTTAGCGGAGGTTGGAGGGGCACTGTTTTTT	CASSLAEVGGALFF
-	TRBV7-9	TRBD2	TRBJ2-7	TGTGCCAGCAGCAGGAGCGGGGGGCCTGCCTACGAGCAGTACTTC	CASSRSGGPAYEQYF
few	TRBV20-1	-	TRBJ2-7	TGCAGTGCTAGAGTATACGGATCCTACGAGCAGTACTTC	CSARVYGSYEQYF
-	TRBV20-1	TRBD2	TRBJ2-2	TGCAGTGCCCGAGGGGGACTAGCGGGAGCGACGGGGGAGCTGTTTTTT	CSARGGLAGATGELFF
-	TRBV6-6	-	TRBJ1-6	TGTGCCAGCAGTTACCCTAACGGGTCACCCCTCCACTTT	CASSYPNGSPLHF
-	TRBV12-3/TRBV12-4	TRBD2	TRBJ2-7	TGTGCCAGCAGTTTCTTAGCGGGGGGATACGAGCAGTACTTC	CASSFLAGGYEQYF
many	TRBV6-4	-	TRBJ2-2	TGTGCCAGCAGCCCGGGGGGCGACACCGGGGAGCTGTTTTTT	CASSPGGDTGELFF
-	TRBV11-2	-	TRBJ2-5	TGTGCCAGCAGCTTATTAACAGGGTCGGGAGAGACCCAGTACTTC	CASSLLTGSGETQYF
-	TRBV7-9	TRBD1	TRBJ1-6	TGTGCCAGCAGCTCTTCCGGACAGGGGGGTAATTCACCCCTCCACTTT	CASSSSGQGGNSPLHF
many	TRBV5-1	TRBD1	TRBJ1-1	TGCGCCAGCAGCTCGGAACCCAGGGGGCTTGGAGCTTTCTTT	CASSSEPRGLGAFF
-	TRBV2	-	TRBJ2-7	TGTGCCAGCAGTGAATCAGGGGGGACCTACGAGCAGTACTTC	CASSESGGTYEQYF
many	TRBV3-1	-	TRBJ2-7	TGTGCCAGCAGCCAAGCAGCGTCCTACGAGCAGTACTTC	CASSQAASYEQYF
-	TRBV12-3/TRBV12-4	-	TRBJ1-1	TGTGCCAGCAGAACAACAGCGAACACTGAAGCTTTCTTT	CASRTTANTEAFF
-	TRBV18	TRBD1	TRBJ1-1	TGTGCCAGCTCACTCCTATTCGGGGACAGGGGGCCTGAAGCTTTCTTT	CASSLLFGDRGPEAFF
many	TRBV5-1	TRBD2	TRBJ2-1	TGCGCCAGCAGCTTGGAGGTCTGGGAGGGATCCTACAATGAGCAGTTCTTC	CASSLEVWEGSYNEQFF
-	TRBV7-6	TRBD1	TRBJ1-4	TGTGCCAGCAGCTCCGGGACAGGGAATGAAAAACTGTTTTTT	CASSSGTGNEKLFF